This is a list of T cell receptor beta chains from one sample in a study of blood T cells in healthy people across ages. TCRdb used MiXCR to reprocess the 5' RACE reads, holding one entry per CDR3 protein. The table shows about 800,000 distinct CDR3 sequences, with over 45% occurring only once. Input material: blood. The receptors shown here come from a man between 25 and 39 years old in good health. Both conserved end residues are part of each CDR3. D genes are given only for firm matches. The size field is filled for only some rows; it gives once, few, many or a size class.

j_call | clone_size | d_call | v_call | cdr3_nt | cdr3_aa
TRBJ1-2 | - | TRBD1 | TRBV5-1 | TGCGCCAGCAGCTTGGTTGGGGACAGCTATGGCTACACCTTC | CASSLVGDSYGYTF
TRBJ2-5 | many | - | TRBV7-2 | TGTGCCAGCAGCTTAGACCCGGGGAGGCAAGAGACCCAGTACTTC | CASSLDPGRQETQYF
TRBJ2-5 | - | TRBD1 | TRBV7-2 | TGTGCCAGCAGCTTAGACAGGGGGCGCATCCGGGAGACCCAGTACTTC | CASSLDRGRIRETQYF
TRBJ1-6 | few | - | TRBV27 | TGTGCCAGCACCAAAAAGAATTCACCCCTCCACTTT | CASTKKNSPLHF
TRBJ1-2 | - | - | TRBV20-1 | TGCAGTGCTAGTATCGCTAACGGGGGCGATTATGGCTACACCTTC | CSASIANGGDYGYTF
TRBJ1-3 | - | - | TRBV7-2 | TGTGCCAGCAGCTTAGTCGGGAGCTCCCTCTCTGGAAACACCATATATTTT | CASSLVGSSLSGNTIYF
TRBJ2-3 | - | TRBD2 | TRBV25-1 | TGTGCCAGCAGTGAGGGTAAACTAGCGGGAGGCTCAGATACGCAGTATTTT | CASSEGKLAGGSDTQYF
TRBJ2-7 | - | TRBD2 | TRBV6-2/TRBV6-3 | TGTGCCAGCAGCGAGCGGGGAAATTACGAGCAGTACTTC | CASSERGNYEQYF
TRBJ2-7 | - | TRBD2 | TRBV27 | TGTGCCAGCGGGATTCTAGCGGAGATTCCCTACGAGCAGTACTTC | CASGILAEIPYEQYF
TRBJ2-5 | few | - | TRBV6-6 | TGTGCCAGCAGTAGCAGGGGGGAGGAGACCCAGTACTTC | CASSSRGEETQYF
TRBJ2-5 | few | - | TRBV29-1 | TGCAGCGTTTACGGCGGGATGGAGACCCAGTACTTC | CSVYGGMETQYF
TRBJ2-7 | once | - | TRBV10-3 | TGTGCCATCAGTGGTTCCCAGGGTTTGACCTACGAGCAGTACTTC | CAISGSQGLTYEQYF
TRBJ2-7 | once | TRBD2 | TRBV3-1 | TGTGCCAGCAGCCCAACCGTCCTAGCGGGCCTATCCTACGAGCAGTACTTC | CASSPTVLAGLSYEQYF
TRBJ2-1 | - | - | TRBV21-1 | TGTGCCAGCAGCAAAACGCCACCGGGACGGAATGAGCAGTTCTTC | CASSKTPPGRNEQFF
TRBJ2-1 | - | TRBD2 | TRBV7-2 | TGTGCCAGCAGCTTAGTGGCACTAGCGTACAATGAGCAGTTCTTC | CASSLVALAYNEQFF
TRBJ2-1 | - | - | TRBV3-1 | TGTGCCAGCAGCCAAGATATTCGGGGTGGAGGTGAGCAGTTCTTC | CASSQDIRGGGEQFF
TRBJ1-2 | - | - | TRBV27 | TGTGCCAGCAGTTTATCTCCGGGCGGCTATGGCTACACTTTC | CASSLSPGGYGYTF
TRBJ1-2 | few | TRBD1 | TRBV20-1 | TGCAGTGCCCAAGCGGGGACAGGGGATCAGACGGGAGGCTACACCTTC | CSAQAGTGDQTGGYTF
TRBJ2-7 | - | - | TRBV14 | TGTGCCAGCAGCCAATTGGACAGATCCTACGAGCAGTACTTC | CASSQLDRSYEQYF
TRBJ2-3 | - | TRBD1 | TRBV4-1 | TGCGCCAGCAGCCCGGAACAGGGGTTTGTCGCAGATACGCAGTATTTT | CASSPEQGFVADTQYF
TRBJ2-3 | - | TRBD2 | TRBV20-1 | TGCAGTGCTAGAGATCGGATGCGGGGGGACACAGATACGCAGTATTTT | CSARDRMRGDTDTQYF
TRBJ2-3 | - | - | TRBV7-9 | TGTGCCAGCAGCCCAGGATCGGCAGACGCTGATACGCAGTATTTT | CASSPGSADADTQYF
TRBJ2-1 | - | TRBD2 | TRBV6-2/TRBV6-3 | TGTGCCAGCAGCAATCTAGCGGGAGGTGAGCAGCAGTTCTTC | CASSNLAGGEQQFF
TRBJ2-3 | - | - | TRBV20-1 | TGCAGCGCCCGCCGGGCGGATACGCAGTATTTT | CSARRADTQYF
TRBJ1-1 | few | - | TRBV2 | TGTGCCAGGAAGATGAACACTGAAGCTTTCTTT | CARKMNTEAFF
TRBJ2-3 | - | - | TRBV6-6 | TGTGCCAGCAGCCCTGCGTATGGCACAGATACGCAGTATTTT | CASSPAYGTDTQYF
TRBJ2-1 | - | - | TRBV4-1 | TGCGCCAGCAGCCCCCAGGGCGCCAGCGGGCGGTACAATGAGCAGTTCTTC | CASSPQGASGRYNEQFF
TRBJ2-1 | once | TRBD1 | TRBV11-2 | TGTGCCAGCAGCTTAGCGCTGGACAGGGGGCTGGGGTCCTACAATGAGCAGTTCTTC | CASSLALDRGLGSYNEQFF
TRBJ2-5 | - | - | TRBV12-3/TRBV12-4 | TGTGCCAGCAGTAAAAACAGGGACGGCGGGTACCAAGAGACCCAGTACTTC | CASSKNRDGGYQETQYF
TRBJ2-7 | - | TRBD2 | TRBV4-2 | TGTGCCAGCAGCCAATCTAGCGGGGCGAACTACGAGCAGTACTTC | CASSQSSGANYEQYF
TRBJ2-1 | - | - | TRBV4-1 | TGCGCCAGCAGCCAAGAAGTCGTTAGGGGGGGGTACAATGAGCAGTTCTTC | CASSQEVVRGGYNEQFF
TRBJ1-2 | few | - | TRBV20-1 | TGCAGTGCTAGAGATGCAGGTGGTGGCTACACCTTC | CSARDAGGGYTF
TRBJ2-3 | - | - | TRBV4-2 | TGTGCCAGCAGCCCATTCCCTAACCTCACAGATACGCAGTATTTT | CASSPFPNLTDTQYF
TRBJ2-6 | - | - | TRBV19 | TGTGCCAGTAGTATCGCCAGGGGGGCAGGTGGGGCCAACGTCCTGACTTTC | CASSIARGAGGANVLTF
TRBJ2-7 | - | - | TRBV2 | TGTGCCAGCAGTGACAGTGACGAGCAGTACTTC | CASSDSDEQYF
TRBJ2-7 | - | TRBD1 | TRBV5-1 | TGCGCCAGCAACGGACAGGGAACCGCCTACGAGCAGTACTTC | CASNGQGTAYEQYF
TRBJ2-7 | once | - | TRBV28 | TGTGCCAGCAGTTTGTCGCGGGGGCAGTACTTC | CASSLSRGQYF
TRBJ1-4 | - | - | TRBV6-1 | TGTGCCAGCAGTGAGGATATTGAAAAACTGTTTTTT | CASSEDIEKLFF
TRBJ1-2 | - | TRBD1 | TRBV9 | TGTGCCAGCCACAATACAGGGGAGGGCGGCTACACCTTC | CASHNTGEGGYTF
TRBJ1-6 | - | - | TRBV25-1 | TGTGCCAGCAGTGAGTCTGGGACGCTCGGATCACCCCTCCACTTT | CASSESGTLGSPLHF
TRBJ2-3 | - | TRBD2 | TRBV24-1 | TGTGCCACCAGTGACATAGCGGGAGGTTCCACAGATACGCAGTATTTT | CATSDIAGGSTDTQYF
TRBJ1-6 | - | TRBD1 | TRBV9 | TGTGCCAGCAGCGTAGCTACGGGACAGTTATCACCCCTCCACTTT | CASSVATGQLSPLHF
TRBJ2-5 | - | - | TRBV5-1 | TGCGCCAGCAGCTTGGACAGCCGTTTCCAAGAGACCCAGTACTTC | CASSLDSRFQETQYF